One T cell receptor (beta chain) is described in this entry. Germline values: CDR1 MDHEN, CDR2 SYDVKM. J lost 6 bases, V lost 2 bases, and 4 bases had no gene match. This CDR3 has 14 amino acids. Only in-frame clones appear in the TCRdb table, and some are missing; sequencing was by immunoSEQ multiplex PCR. This table holds 10,000 or so clones, 85% found once. This sample was taken from a study of tumor T cells in aggressive B-cell lymphoma. The sequence was obtained from an adult with diffuse large B cell lymphoma. The material sequenced was tumor tissue. V gene TRBV28 combines with J gene TRBJ2-7; 10 nucleotides align to TRBD1. The CDR3 spells CASSLRQGAGEQYF. The CDR3 coding sequence is TGTGCCAGCAGTTTACGACAGGGGGCTGGCGAGCAGTACTTC.